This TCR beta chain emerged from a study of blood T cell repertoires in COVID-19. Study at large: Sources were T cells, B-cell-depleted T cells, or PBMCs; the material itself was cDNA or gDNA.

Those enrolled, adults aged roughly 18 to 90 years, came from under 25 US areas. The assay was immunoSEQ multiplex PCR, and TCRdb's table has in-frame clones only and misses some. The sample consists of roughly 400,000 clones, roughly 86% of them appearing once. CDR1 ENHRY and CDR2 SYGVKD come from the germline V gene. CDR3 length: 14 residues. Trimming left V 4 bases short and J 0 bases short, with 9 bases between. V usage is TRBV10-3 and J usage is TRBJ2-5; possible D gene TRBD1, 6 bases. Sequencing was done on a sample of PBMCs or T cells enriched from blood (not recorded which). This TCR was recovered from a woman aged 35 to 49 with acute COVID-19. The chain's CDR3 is CAISGTGYQETQYF. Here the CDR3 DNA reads TGTGCCATCAGTGGAACAGGGTACCAAGAGACCCAGTACTTC.